This T cell receptor (beta chain) stems from a study of blood T cell repertoires in COVID-19. Germline trimming cut 9 bases from V and 12 bases from J; bases unmatched to any gene: 12. This CDR3 is built from 13 residues. Germline CDR1 and CDR2: LNHDA and SQIVND (reference sequence). The data were produced by immunoSEQ multiplex PCR, yet TCRdb's version contains in-frame clones alone and is incomplete. The table shows tens of thousands of clones, with about 83% occurring only once. The sequenced material came from peripheral blood. This chain joins TRBV19 and TRBJ2-7; 12 nucleotides line up with TRBD2. This receptor was identified in a human donor in a cohort sampled during active COVID-19. CDR3 in amino acids: CASSQTSGGVRYF. CDR3 DNA sequence: TGTGCCAGCAGCCAGACTAGCGGGGGAGTCCGGTACTTC.